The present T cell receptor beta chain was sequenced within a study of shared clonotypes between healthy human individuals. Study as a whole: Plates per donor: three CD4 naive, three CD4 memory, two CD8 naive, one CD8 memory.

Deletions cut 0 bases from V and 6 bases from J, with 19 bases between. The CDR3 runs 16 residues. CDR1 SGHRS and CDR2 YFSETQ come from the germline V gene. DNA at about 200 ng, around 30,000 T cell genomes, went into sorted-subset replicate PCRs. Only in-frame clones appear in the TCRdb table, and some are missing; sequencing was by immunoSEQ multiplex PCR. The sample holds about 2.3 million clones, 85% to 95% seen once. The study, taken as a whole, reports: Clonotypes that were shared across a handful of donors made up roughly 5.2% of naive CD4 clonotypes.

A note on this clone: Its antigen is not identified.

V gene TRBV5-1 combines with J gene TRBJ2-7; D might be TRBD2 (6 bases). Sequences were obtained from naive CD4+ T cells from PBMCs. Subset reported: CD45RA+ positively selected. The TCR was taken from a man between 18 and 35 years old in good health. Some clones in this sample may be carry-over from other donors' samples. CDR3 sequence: CASSLEGAGGGSEQYF. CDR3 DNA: TGCGCCAGCAGCTTGGAAGGAGCAGGAGGAGGGAGCGAGCAGTACTTC.